Detailed here is one T cell receptor beta chain. The antigen is unknown. Germline is not matched at one junction end, which may reflect a read error. The study made its TCR cDNA through 5'RACE template switching. That step introduced a universal primer site along with UMIs. MiXCR was run by TCRdb on the 5' RACE reads, yielding one entry per CDR3 protein. The sample holds 100,000 to 150,000 distinct CDR3 sequences, 7.5% to 10% seen once. The sample comes from a study of T cells after yellow fever vaccination. As for the study in general: Each low-cell-number fraction was prepared by means of SMART-Seq v4 Ultra Low Input.

This CDR3 region has 13 residues. Germline V CDR1 and CDR2: SGHDT, YYEEEE. Overall study findings and caveats: Abundant clonotypes from the bulk population could contaminate FACS-sorted repertoires.

The J gene is TRBJ2-7, the V gene TRBV5-6, with 7 bases identical to TRBD2. Sequenced material: CD8+ T cells sorted from PBMCs, taken on the day of the yellow fever booster vaccination. This receptor was identified in a man aged 18 to 35 who received the YFV17D yellow fever vaccine. The CDR3 DNA reads as TGTGCCGGCAGCCGGGGGGATTCCTACGAGCAGTACTTC. It specifies CAGSRGDSYEQYF.